This T cell receptor (beta chain) appears in the sequencing data of a study of CD8 T cells in ankylosing spondylitis. V lost 5 bases, J lost 3 bases, and 3 bases stayed unmatched. The germline CDR1 and CDR2 sequences are SEHNR and FQNEAQ (reference sequence). CDR3 size: 13 residues. This clonotype was seen a few times. Its antigen remains unknown. With molecular barcodes, quantitative 5'-RACE was used to make the TCR beta libraries. Each CDR3 protein is one row after TCRdb ran MiXCR on the 5' RACE reads. The data hold fewer than 40,000 distinct CDR3 sequences, with under 40% observed a single time. General observations from the study: The authors reported significant enrichment of disease-linked clones in matched ankylosing spondylitis synovial fluid. Disease-linked clones displayed a CD8+ phenotype and appeared relatively rarely in peripheral blood. Eight highly homologous variants made up a TCR beta motif, and this motif appeared characteristic of ankylosing spondylitis blood.

V and J are TRBV7-9 and TRBJ2-7, with TRBD2 matching 8 bases. Sequencing was carried out using synovial fluid, either unsorted or a sorted T cell fraction (not recorded which). The TCR originated in a male donor with ankylosing spondylitis. The CDR3 reads CASSPGLDYEQYV. CDR3 coding DNA: TGTGCCAGCAGCCCGGGACTAGACTACGAGCAGTACGTC.